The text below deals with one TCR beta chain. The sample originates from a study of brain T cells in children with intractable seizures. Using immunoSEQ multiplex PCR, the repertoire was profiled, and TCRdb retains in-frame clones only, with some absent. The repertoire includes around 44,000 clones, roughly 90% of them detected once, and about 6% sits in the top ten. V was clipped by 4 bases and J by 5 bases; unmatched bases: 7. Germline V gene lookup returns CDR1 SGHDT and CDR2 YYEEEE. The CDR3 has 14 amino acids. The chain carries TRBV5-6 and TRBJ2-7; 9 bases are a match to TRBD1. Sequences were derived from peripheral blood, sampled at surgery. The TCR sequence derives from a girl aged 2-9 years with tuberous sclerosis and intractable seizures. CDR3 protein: CASSLGQGDDEQYV. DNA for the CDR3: TGTGCCAGCAGCCTGGGACAGGGTGATGACGAGCAGTACGTC.